These T cell receptor beta chains were read from a single sample in a study of shared T cell receptors in the human thymus. Assay: immunoSEQ multiplex PCR; the TCRdb copy retains only in-frame clones and omits some. Among 500,000 to 550,000 clones listed, about 80% were seen once. A further study also used this sample, focusing on human thymus T cells.

The specimen sequenced was thymocytes. Every receptor here comes from a boy in the first two years of life with a congenital heart defect. CDR3s include the opening cysteine and the closing phenylalanine or tryptophan. The D gene is left open where the match is weak. A row's size may be missing; if present it is once, few, many or a size class.

>.|.|TRBV30|TRBJ2-7
TGTGCCTGGAGTGGAATTCAGGGGACCATCTCCGAGCAGTACTTC
CAWSGIQGTISEQYF
>.|TRBD1|TRBV23-1|TRBJ2-7
TGCGCCAGCAGTCAATCAATAGTCAGGGGGCTGTACGAGCAGTACTTC
CASSQSIVRGLYEQYF
>.|TRBD1|TRBV19|TRBJ2-7
TGTGCCAGTAGTAGAGGACAGGGGGCAGGCGAGCAGTACTTC
CASSRGQGAGEQYF
>once|TRBD2|TRBV6-5|TRBJ2-7
TGTGCCAGCAGTTACGGCGGACTAGCGGGAGAGGTAGAGCAGTACTTC
CASSYGGLAGEVEQYF
>few|TRBD1|TRBV7-2|TRBJ2-7
TGTGCCAGCAGCCACACAGGGGCCCTCTCCTCCTACGAGCAGTACTTC
CASSHTGALSSYEQYF
>.|.|TRBV4-3|TRBJ1-4
TGCGCCAGCAGCCAGTACAGGACCGAACCTAATGAAAAACTGTTTTTT
CASSQYRTEPNEKLFF
>.|TRBD1|TRBV7-7|TRBJ2-5
TGTGCCAGCAGCCCAGACAGGGGGCGGCCTCAAGAGACCCAGTACTTC
CASSPDRGRPQETQYF
>few|TRBD1|TRBV10-3|TRBJ1-2
TGTGCCATCAGCCGGGGTCACCCCCGCGACAGGGGGCCGGACTATGGCTACACCTTC
CAISRGHPRDRGPDYGYTF
>.|TRBD2|TRBV7-9|TRBJ2-5
TGTGCCAGCAGCCGGACTAGTCGAAAAGAGACCCAGTACTTC
CASSRTSRKETQYF
>once|TRBD1|TRBV6-6|TRBJ2-2
TGTGCCAGCAGCCCCAGGGGGACCGGGGAGCTGTTTTTT
CASSPRGTGELFF
>.|.|TRBV28|TRBJ1-5
TGTGCCAGCATTGACAGGATTAGCAATCAGCCCCAGCATTTT
CASIDRISNQPQHF
>once|.|TRBV7-7|TRBJ1-5
TGTGCTAGCAGCTTATCGGTCAATCAGCCCCAGCATTTT
CASSLSVNQPQHF
>.|.|TRBV15|TRBJ2-7
TGTGCCACCAGCAGAGATTTGTCCAGATATCCTTTCTACGAGCAGTACTTC
CATSRDLSRYPFYEQYF
>once|TRBD2|TRBV5-4|TRBJ2-7
TGTGCCAGCAGCTTGGACGGACTAGCGGGAGTGGTACACGAGCAGTACTTC
CASSLDGLAGVVHEQYF
>.|TRBD2|TRBV19|TRBJ2-3
TGTGCCAGTAGTATCGGCCCCGAGGGTAGCGGGAGCCCCACAGATACGCAGTATTTT
CASSIGPEGSGSPTDTQYF
>.|TRBD2|TRBV4-1|TRBJ2-5
TGCGCCAGCAGCCAAGTCATAAGTAGCGGGCACCAAGAGACCCAGTACTTC
CASSQVISSGHQETQYF
>.|.|TRBV5-1|TRBJ2-5
TGCGCCAGCAGCCTAGGAGGGAGTTGGGCGGAGACCCAGTACTTC
CASSLGGSWAETQYF
>few|TRBD1|TRBV4-1|TRBJ1-2
TGCGCCAGCAGCCAAGATCCTAATCTAGGACAGGGGAACTATGGCTACACCTTC
CASSQDPNLGQGNYGYTF
>.|.|TRBV30|TRBJ2-7
TGTGCCTGGAGGGACATGACGGACGAGCAGTACTTC
CAWRDMTDEQYF
>.|TRBD1|TRBV10-3|TRBJ2-7
TGTGCCATCAGGAACAGGGGCGAGCAGTACTTC
CAIRNRGEQYF
>few|TRBD1|TRBV27|TRBJ1-4
TGTGCCAGCACCGGGACAGGGGAGGATGAAAAACTGTTTTTT
CASTGTGEDEKLFF
>.|TRBD1|TRBV6-4|TRBJ1-2
TGTGCCAGCAGTGTGACCTACGGGACAGCTAACTATGGCTACACCTTC
CASSVTYGTANYGYTF
>.|TRBD1|TRBV12-5|TRBJ1-2
TGTGCTAGTGGTTTGCCCTCTCCCGCCCGGGGGCGAGCAAGGGACAGGAACTATGGCTACACCTTC
CASGLPSPARGRARDRNYGYTF
>.|TRBD2|TRBV6-4|TRBJ2-1
TGTGCCAGCAGTGACTCCAATAGTCCCGGGACTAGCTTCGGAGAGCAGTTCTTC
CASSDSNSPGTSFGEQFF
>.|.|TRBV7-2|TRBJ2-5
TGTGCCAGCAGCTCCGCCACCCGACGGGACTTTCAAGAGACCCAGTACTTC
CASSSATRRDFQETQYF
>once|.|TRBV9|TRBJ1-1
TGTGCCAGCAGCTACTTGGGTCTGGGAGGGCGGGACACTGAAGCTTTCTTT
CASSYLGLGGRDTEAFF
>.|TRBD1|TRBV10-3|TRBJ2-6
TGTGCCATCAGTGCCGGGGACAGGGATAGCTCTGGGGCCAACGTCCTGACTTTC
CAISAGDRDSSGANVLTF
>.|.|TRBV27|TRBJ2-5
TGTGCCAGCAGTCCCCCGGGGTGTAGCCAAGAGACCCAGTACTTC
CASSPPGCSQETQYF
>.|TRBD1|TRBV2|TRBJ2-6
TGTGCCAGCAGCCAGGACAGGTTTCCCTCTGGGGCCAACGTCCTGACTTTC
CASSQDRFPSGANVLTF
>few|.|TRBV5-8|TRBJ1-2
TGTGCCAGCAGGGAACGGGGGTTTAACTATGGCTACACCTTC
CASRERGFNYGYTF
>few|.|TRBV29-1|TRBJ2-1
TGCAGCGTTGAAGATTCCGGGGGTACAATAGGTGAGCAGTTCTTC
CSVEDSGGTIGEQFF
>once|TRBD1|TRBV6-5|TRBJ1-4
TGTGCCAGCAGTCGGGACAGGGGTGATGAAAAACTGTTTTTT
CASSRDRGDEKLFF
>.|.|TRBV30|TRBJ1-1
TGTGCCTGGAGTTCAGGGGAGTGGGGTGGCGAGAACACTGAAGCTTTCTTT
CAWSSGEWGGENTEAFF
>.|.|TRBV19|TRBJ1-1
TGTGCCAGTAGTATCCCGCAGGTCTCGGGAACTGAAGCTTTCTTT
CASSIPQVSGTEAFF
>.|TRBD2|TRBV7-6|TRBJ2-7
TGTGCCAGCAGCTCACGGACTAGCGAGATCTACGAGCAGTACTTC
CASSSRTSEIYEQYF
>.|TRBD2|TRBV30|TRBJ2-1
TGTGCCTGGAGACCGATTAGCGGGCTCTACAATGAGCAGTTCTTC
CAWRPISGLYNEQFF
>.|TRBD2|TRBV28|TRBJ2-7
TGTGCCAGCAGCCCCAAGCGGGAATTTTCCTACGAGCAGTACTTC
CASSPKREFSYEQYF
>.|.|TRBV21-1|TRBJ1-2
TGTGCCAGCAGCAAAGACGGGTCCTATGGCTACACCTTC
CASSKDGSYGYTF
>.|TRBD2|TRBV28|TRBJ2-1
TGTGCCAGCAGGTTAAGCGGGGCCCTCAACAATGAGCAGTTCTTC
CASRLSGALNNEQFF
>.|.|TRBV28|TRBJ1-1
TGTGCCAGCACCCATACCCGACAGGAGACGAACACTGAAGCTTTCTTT
CASTHTRQETNTEAFF
>.|TRBD2|TRBV2|TRBJ2-7
TGTGCCAGCAGTGAATGGCGGGAGAGGTACGAGCAGTACTTC
CASSEWRERYEQYF
>.|.|TRBV21-1|TRBJ2-7
TGTGCCAGCAGCAAAGAGCTAGCGGGTAGCTCCTACGAGCAGTACTTC
CASSKELAGSSYEQYF
>once|.|TRBV12-5|TRBJ2-1
TGTGCTAGTGGGAGGCCCGGGGATGAGCAGTTCTTC
CASGRPGDEQFF
>.|.|TRBV18|TRBJ2-7
TGTGCCAGCTCACCACCGATACCCCGGGAAGAGCAGTACTTC
CASSPPIPREEQYF
>.|TRBD2|TRBV9|TRBJ2-2
TGTGCCAGCAGCGCACCCTCCGGGACTAGCGGGATTAACACCGGGGAGCTGTTTTTT
CASSAPSGTSGINTGELFF
>few|.|TRBV7-9|TRBJ2-1
TGTGCCAGCAGCCTGGCGACCCCCGGGTCCAATGAGCAGTTCTTC
CASSLATPGSNEQFF